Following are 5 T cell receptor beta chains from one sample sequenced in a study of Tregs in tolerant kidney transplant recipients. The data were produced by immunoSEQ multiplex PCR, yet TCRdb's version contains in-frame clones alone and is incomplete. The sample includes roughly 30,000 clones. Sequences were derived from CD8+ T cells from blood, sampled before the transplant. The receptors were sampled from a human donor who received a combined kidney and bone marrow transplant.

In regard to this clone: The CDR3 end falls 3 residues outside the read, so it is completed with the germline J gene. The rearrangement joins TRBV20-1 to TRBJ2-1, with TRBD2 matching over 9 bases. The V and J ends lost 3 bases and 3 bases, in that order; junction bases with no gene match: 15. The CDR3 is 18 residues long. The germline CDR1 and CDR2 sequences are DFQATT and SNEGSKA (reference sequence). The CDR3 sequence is CSASCSIPGLAVYNEQFF. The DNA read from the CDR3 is TGCAGTGCTAGTTGTAGTATACCGGGACTAGCCGTCTACAATGAG.

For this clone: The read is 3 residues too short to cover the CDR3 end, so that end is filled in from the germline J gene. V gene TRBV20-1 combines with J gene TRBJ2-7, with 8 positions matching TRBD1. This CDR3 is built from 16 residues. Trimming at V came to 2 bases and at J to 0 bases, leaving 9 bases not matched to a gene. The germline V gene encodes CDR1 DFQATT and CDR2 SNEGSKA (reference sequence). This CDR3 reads CSARSGGRGGSYEQYF. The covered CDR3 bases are TGCAGTGCTAGATCAGGGGGCCGCGGAGGCTCCTACGAG.

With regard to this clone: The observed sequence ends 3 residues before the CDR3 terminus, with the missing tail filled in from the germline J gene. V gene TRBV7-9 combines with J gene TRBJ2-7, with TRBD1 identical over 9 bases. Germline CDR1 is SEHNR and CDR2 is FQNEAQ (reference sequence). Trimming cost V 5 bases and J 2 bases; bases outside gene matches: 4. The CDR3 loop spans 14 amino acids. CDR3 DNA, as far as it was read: TGTGCCAGCAGCCGACAGGGGGACCCCTACGAG. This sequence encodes CASSRQGDPYE. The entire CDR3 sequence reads CASSRQGDPYEQYF.

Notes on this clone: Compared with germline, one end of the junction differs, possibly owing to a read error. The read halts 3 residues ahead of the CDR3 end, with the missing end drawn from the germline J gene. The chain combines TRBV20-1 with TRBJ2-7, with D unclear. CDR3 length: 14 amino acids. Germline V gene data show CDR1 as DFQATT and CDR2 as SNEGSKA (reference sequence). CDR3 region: CSARGDGSSYEQYF. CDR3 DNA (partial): TGCAGTGCCAGAGGAGACGGGTCTTCCTACGAG.

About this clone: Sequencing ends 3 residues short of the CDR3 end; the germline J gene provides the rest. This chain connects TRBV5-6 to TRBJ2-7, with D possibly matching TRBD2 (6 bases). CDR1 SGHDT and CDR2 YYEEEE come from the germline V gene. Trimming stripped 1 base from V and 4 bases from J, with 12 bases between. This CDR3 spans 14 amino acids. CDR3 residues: CASSLRGTVYEQYF. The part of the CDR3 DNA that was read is TGTGCCAGCAGCTTGCGGGGGACGGTGTACGAG.